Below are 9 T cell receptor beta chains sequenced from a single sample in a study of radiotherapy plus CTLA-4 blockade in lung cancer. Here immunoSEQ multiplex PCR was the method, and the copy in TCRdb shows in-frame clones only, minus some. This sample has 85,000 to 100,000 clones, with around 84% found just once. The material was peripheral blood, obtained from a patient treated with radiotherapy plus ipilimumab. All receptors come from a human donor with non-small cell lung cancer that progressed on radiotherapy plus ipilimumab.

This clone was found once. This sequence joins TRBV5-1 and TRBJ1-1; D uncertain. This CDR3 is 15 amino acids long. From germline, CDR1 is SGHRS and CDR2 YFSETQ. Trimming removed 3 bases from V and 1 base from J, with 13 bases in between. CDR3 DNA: TGCGCCAGCAGCTACCTTGGGCCCCAGAACACTGAAGCTTTCTTT. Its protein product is CASSYLGPQNTEAFF.

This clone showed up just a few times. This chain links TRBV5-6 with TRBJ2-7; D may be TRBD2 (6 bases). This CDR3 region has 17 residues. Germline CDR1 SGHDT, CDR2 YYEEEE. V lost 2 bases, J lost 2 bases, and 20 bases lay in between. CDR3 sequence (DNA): TGTGCCAGCAGCTTTCTAGCGACCCACGGGGTTCCCTACGAGCAGTACTTC. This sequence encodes CASSFLATHGVPYEQYF. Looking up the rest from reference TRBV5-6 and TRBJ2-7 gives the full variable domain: DAGVTQSPTHLIKTRGQQVTLRCSPKSGHDTVSWYQQALGQGPQFIFQYYEEEERQRGNFPDRFSGHQFPNYSSELNVNALLLGDSALYLCASSFLATHGVPYEQYFGPGTRLTVT.

The CDR3, as DNA: TGTGCCAGCAGTTACCTCACAGCCAGCGAGCAGTACTTC. Translated, it gives CASSYLTASEQYF. This chain links TRBV25-1 with TRBJ2-7; D call uncertain. Trimming stripped 5 bases from V and 6 bases from J, with 14 bases between. CDR1 and CDR2 from the germline V gene are MGHDK and SYGVNS. The CDR3 runs 13 residues.

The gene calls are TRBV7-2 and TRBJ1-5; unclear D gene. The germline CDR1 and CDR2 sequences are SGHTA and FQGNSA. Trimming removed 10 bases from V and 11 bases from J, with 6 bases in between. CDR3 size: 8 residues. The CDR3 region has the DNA TGTGCCACACCCTCCCAGCATTTT. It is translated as CATPSQHF.

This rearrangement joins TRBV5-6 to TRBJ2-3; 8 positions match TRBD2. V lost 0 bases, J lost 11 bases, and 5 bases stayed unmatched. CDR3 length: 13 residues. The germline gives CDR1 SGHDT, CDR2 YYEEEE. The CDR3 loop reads CASSLAGGAQQYF. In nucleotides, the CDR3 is TGTGCCAGCAGCTTGGCCGGGGGGGCCCAGCAGTATTTT.

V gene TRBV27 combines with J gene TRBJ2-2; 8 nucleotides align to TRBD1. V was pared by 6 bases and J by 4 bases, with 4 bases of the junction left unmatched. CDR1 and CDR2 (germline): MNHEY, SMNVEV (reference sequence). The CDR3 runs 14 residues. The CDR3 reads CASRDRVGTGELFF. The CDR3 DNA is TGTGCCAGCAGGGACAGGGTGGGCACCGGGGAGCTGTTTTTT.

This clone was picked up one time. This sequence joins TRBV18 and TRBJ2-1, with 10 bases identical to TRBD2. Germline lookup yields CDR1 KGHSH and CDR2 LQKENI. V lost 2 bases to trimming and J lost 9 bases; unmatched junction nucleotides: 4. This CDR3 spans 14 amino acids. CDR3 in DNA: TGTGCCAGCTCACCAACTAGCGGGGAAAGTGAGCAGTTCTTC. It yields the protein CASSPTSGESEQFF.

CDR3 in amino acids: CASSRGGEQYF. Here the CDR3 DNA reads TGCGCCAGCAGTCGCGGGGGCGAGCAGTACTTC. The chain joins TRBV23-1 to TRBJ2-7; 7 bases align to TRBD2. TRBV23-1 is an open reading frame, and its role is uncertain. This CDR3 is built from 11 residues. The ends lost 4 bases at V and 6 bases at J; junction bases unmatched: 0.

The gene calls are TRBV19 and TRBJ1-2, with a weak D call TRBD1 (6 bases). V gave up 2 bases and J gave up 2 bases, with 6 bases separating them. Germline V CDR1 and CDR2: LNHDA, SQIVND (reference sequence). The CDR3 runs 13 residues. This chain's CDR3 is CASSIQGNYGYTF. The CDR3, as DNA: TGTGCCAGTAGTATACAGGGGAACTATGGCTACACCTTC.